The 7 T cell receptor beta chains reported below all come from one sample, sequenced in a study of cytomegalovirus exposure and HLA in healthy donors. Researchers ran the PCR with 60 Vbeta and 13 Jbeta primers. Profiling relied on immunoSEQ multiplex PCR, and the TCRdb table lists in-frame clones only, not all of them. The repertoire includes 160,000 or so clones, under 80% of them detected once, and 2% to 2.5% sits in the top ten. The sample comprised PBMCs. These receptors all come from a human donor in good health.

This clone was observed once. The CDR3 sequence: CASSLVLGQGGFF. CDR3 nucleotide sequence: TGTGCCAGCAGCTTAGTCTTGGGACAGGGTGGTTTCTTT. This chain uses TRBV11-2 with TRBJ1-1; 9 bases fit TRBD1. Germline trimming cut 1 base from V and 13 bases from J; bases unmatched to any gene: 7. The germline CDR1 and CDR2 sequences are SGHAT and FQNNGV. The CDR3 consists of 13 residues.

The rearrangement links TRBV7-9 to TRBJ2-7; possible D gene TRBD1, 6 bases. Per germline, CDR1 SEHNR and CDR2 FQNEAQ (reference sequence). V gave up 5 bases and J gave up 0 bases, with 11 bases separating them. The CDR3 has 14 amino acids. CDR3 in DNA: TGTGCCAGCAGCCCCCCAGGGGACTCCTACGAGCAGTACTTC. It codes for CASSPPGDSYEQYF.

This chain connects TRBV19 to TRBJ1-2; 8 bases are a match to TRBD1. The CDR3 sequence is 15 residues long. Germline lookup yields CDR1 LNHDA and CDR2 SQIVND (reference sequence). V was clipped by 7 bases and J by 7 bases; unmatched bases: 14. Written as DNA, the CDR3 is TGTGCCAGTATGGGGATGGGGCAGGGGGCGCGTGGCTACACCTTC. Translated, it gives CASMGMGQGARGYTF.

The rearrangement links TRBV20-1 to TRBJ1-2; D call uncertain. V lost 5 bases and J lost 5, with 9 bases in between. The CDR3 runs 11 residues. Germline values: CDR1 DFQATT, CDR2 SNEGSKA (reference sequence). DNA for the CDR3: TGCAGTGCTCAGTCGAATTATGGCTACACCTTC. This gives the protein CSAQSNYGYTF.

The rearrangement joins TRBV18 to TRBJ1-3; TRBD1 might be the D (6 bases). This CDR3 has 16 residues. In germline, CDR1 is KGHSH, CDR2 LQKENI. Trimming stripped 3 bases from V and 0 bases from J, with 12 bases between. CDR3 DNA: TGTGCCAGCTCACCCACGACAGGAAACTCTGGAAACACCATATATTTT. This translates into CASSPTTGNSGNTIYF.

V usage is TRBV7-6 and J usage is TRBJ2-7, with D possibly TRBD1 on 7 matching bases. CDR3 size: 16 residues. Germline-derived CDR1 and CDR2 are SGHVS and FNYEAQ. V was trimmed by 1 base and J by 3 bases, leaving 16 bases between them. The CDR3 DNA reads TGTGCCAGCAGCTTAGGTTGGGGGGCAGGGGGCTACGAGCAGTACTTC. It encodes CASSLGWGAGGYEQYF. The full variable domain, its missing parts supplied by reference TRBV7-6 and TRBJ2-7, is GAGVSQSPRYKVTKRGQDVALRCDPISGHVSLYWYRQALGQGPEFLTYFNYEAQQDKSGLPNDRFSAERPEGSISTLTIQRTEQRDSAMYRCASSLGWGAGGYEQYFGPGTRLTVT.

The rearrangement links TRBV4-2 to TRBJ2-5, with D maybe TRBD2 (7 bases). There are 15 residues in the CDR3. V gave up 0 bases and J gave up 1 base, with 9 bases separating them. The V gene's germline CDR1 is LGHNA and CDR2 YNFKEQ. CDR3 DNA sequence: TGTGCCAGCAGCCAAGATAGGGGGGGCCAAGAGACCCAGTACTTC. It encodes CASSQDRGGQETQYF.